This T cell receptor beta chain was sequenced for a study of shared clonotypes between healthy human individuals. Study-level background: For every donor, three CD4 naive, three CD4 memory, two CD8 naive and one CD8 memory plates were used. General observations from the study: Blood was the only sampled material, and tissue repertoires likely differ.

CDR3 length: 14 residues. V was clipped by 6 bases and J by 2 bases, with 14 bases between them. Germline V lookup: CDR1 MNHEY, CDR2 SVGAGI. The assay was carried out at the deep level. Repertoires were generated with immunoSEQ multiplex PCR, while TCRdb's copy carries only in-frame clones and drops some. This repertoire shows roughly 2.4 million clones, 95% found once; its top ten account for roughly 0.13%. Worth noting for this clone: Its specificity is unknown.

This TCR derives from a man in his late teens or twenties in good health. Source material: naive CD4+ T cells sorted from blood. The subset: CD45RA+ positively selected. V is TRBV6-5 and J is TRBJ2-7, with D perhaps matching TRBD1 or TRBD2 (5 bases each). The CDR3 loop is CASSWGERTYEQYF. The CDR3 nucleotides are TGTGCCAGCAGCTGGGGCGAGCGGACCTACGAGCAGTACTTC.